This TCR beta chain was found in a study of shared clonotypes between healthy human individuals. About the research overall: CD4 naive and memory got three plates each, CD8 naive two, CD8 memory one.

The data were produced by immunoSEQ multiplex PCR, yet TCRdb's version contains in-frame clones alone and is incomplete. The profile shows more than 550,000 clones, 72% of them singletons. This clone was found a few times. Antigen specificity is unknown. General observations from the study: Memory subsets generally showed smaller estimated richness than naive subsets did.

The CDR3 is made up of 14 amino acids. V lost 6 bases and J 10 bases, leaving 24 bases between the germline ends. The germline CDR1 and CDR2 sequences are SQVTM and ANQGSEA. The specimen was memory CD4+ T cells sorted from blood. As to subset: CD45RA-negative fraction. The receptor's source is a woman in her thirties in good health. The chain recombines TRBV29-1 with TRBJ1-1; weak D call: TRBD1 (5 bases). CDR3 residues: CSVAIRDLRERAFF. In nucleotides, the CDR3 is TGCAGCGTCGCCATCCGGGACCTCCGTGAGAGAGCTTTCTTT. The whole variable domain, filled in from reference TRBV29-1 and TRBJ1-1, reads SAVISQKPSRDICQRGTSLTIQCQVDSQVTMMFWYRQQPGQSLTLIATANQGSEATYESGFVIDKFPISRPNLTFSTLTVSNMSPEDSSIYLCSVAIRDLRERAFFGQGTRLTVV.